Sequencing of this T cell receptor beta chain was carried out in a study of a mutant IDH1 vaccine in newly diagnosed glioma. Looking at the study overall: Previous treatment comprised radiotherapy, temozolomide, or both, mostly both.

Germline V gene lookup returns CDR1 SGHAT and CDR2 FQDESV (reference sequence). The CDR3 length is 19 residues. V trimming: 1 base; J trimming: 2 bases; junction bases outside the gene matches: 11. The table came from immunoSEQ multiplex PCR; TCRdb's copy has only in-frame clones and leaves some out. The sample records fewer than 70,000 clones, just under 90% being singletons. As concerns this clone: Its antigen is unidentified.

Documented time point: week 5, during vaccination. Doses of 300 ug of mutant IDH1 20-mer peptide were given with topical imiquimod. The sample consisted of PBMCs, taken from a glioma patient whose treatment included an IDH1 peptide vaccine. This clonotype originated in a woman between 40 and 50 years old with glioma. The chain uses TRBV11-1 and TRBJ2-1, with 10 nucleotides matching TRBD2. The CDR3, as DNA: TGTGCCAGCAGCTTAGAGTCGGGGACTAGCGCCCCTACCTACAATGAGCAGTTCTTC. Its translation is CASSLESGTSAPTYNEQFF.